A single sample gave rise to the 21 T cell receptor beta chains below, sequenced in a study of control samples from healthy donors and cancer patients. Assay used: immunoSEQ multiplex PCR; TCRdb lists only in-frame clones, some missing. The table has 100,000 or so clones, roughly 90% seen once. The sample consisted of blood. The receptors come from a man aged 30 to 39 in good health.

This rearrangement joins TRBV7-8 to TRBJ2-1; a possible D gene is TRBD2 (5 bases). This CDR3 region has 16 residues. CDR1 and CDR2 (germline): SGHVS, FQNEAQ. Deletions cut 4 bases from V and 2 bases from J, with 15 bases between. This CDR3 is CASSSEGWGAYNEQFF. Here the CDR3 DNA reads TGTGCCAGCAGCTCCGAGGGATGGGGAGCCTACAATGAGCAGTTCTTC.

V usage is TRBV24-1 and J usage is TRBJ2-5; 11 nucleotides agree with TRBD1. CDR1 KGHDR and CDR2 SFDVKD come from the germline V gene. This CDR3 spans 13 amino acids. Trimming cost V 6 bases and J 7 bases; bases outside gene matches: 3. The CDR3 nucleotides are TGTGCCACCAGTCGGACAGGGGGCGTGACCCAGTACTTC. This encodes CATSRTGGVTQYF.

The chain links TRBV7-2 to TRBJ2-2, with D hard to call. This CDR3 has 11 residues. V lost 5 bases and J lost 8, with 6 bases in between. CDR1 SGHTA and CDR2 FQGNSA come from the germline V gene. CDR3 residues: CASSLVGELFF. CDR3 sequence (DNA): TGTGCCAGCAGCCTAGTGGGGGAGCTGTTTTTT.

This sequence joins TRBV25-1 and TRBJ2-1, with D possibly TRBD2 on 7 matching bases. V lost 11 bases, J lost 0 bases, and 17 bases lay in between. The CDR3 loop spans 15 amino acids. CDR1 is MGHDK, CDR2 SYGVNS, per germline. CDR3 sequence: CASEGGGGSYNEQFF. Written as DNA, the CDR3 is TGTGCCTCGGAGGGCGGGGGCGGCTCCTACAATGAGCAGTTCTTC.

The V and J genes are TRBV3-1 (or the pseudogene TRBV3-2) and TRBJ1-2; D unclear. Germline values: CDR1 LGHDT, CDR2 YNNKEL (reference sequence). This CDR3 spans 14 amino acids. V was trimmed by 0 bases and J by 4 bases, leaving 9 bases between them. The CDR3 DNA is TGTGCCAGCAGCCAAGAGGGAAACCCCTATGGCTACACCTTC. Translated, it gives CASSQEGNPYGYTF.

The CDR3 nucleotides read TGTGCCAGCGCCTCGGCAGGGAGTGGCTACACCTTC. This codes for CASASAGSGYTF. The chain couples TRBV6-5 to TRBJ1-2; tentatively, D is TRBD1 (5 bases). V was clipped by 8 bases and J by 7 bases, with 14 bases between them. Per germline, CDR1 MNHEY and CDR2 SVGAGI. The CDR3 spans 12 residues.

This rearrangement joins TRBV28 to TRBJ1-2; D is perhaps TRBD1 (5 bases). Trimming pared 5 bases from V and 8 bases from J, leaving 15 bases between. The V gene's germline CDR1 is MDHEN and CDR2 SYDVKM. The CDR3 runs to 13 residues. This chain's CDR3 is CASSGGRGLGYTF. The CDR3 DNA reads as TGTGCCAGCAGTGGCGGAAGGGGCCTGGGCTACACCTTC.

This sequence joins TRBV24-1 and TRBJ2-1, with 14 bases aligning to TRBD2. V dropped 2 bases and J dropped 6; count of bases not matched to a gene: 14. The germline gives CDR1 KGHDR, CDR2 SFDVKD. This CDR3 spans 20 amino acids. CDR3 nucleotide sequence: TGTGCCACCAGTGATTCCGGGACTAGCGGGAGTATACCAAACTTCAATGAGCAGTTCTTC. This translates into CATSDSGTSGSIPNFNEQFF.

V usage is TRBV13 and J usage is TRBJ2-2; D not resolved. Germline CDR1 reads PRHDT; CDR2 reads FYEKMQ (reference sequence). The V gene lost 5 bases and the J gene lost 5 bases, with 18 bases spanning the gap. CDR3 length: 16 amino acids. As DNA, the CDR3 is TGTGCCAGCAGCGCCGCCCTCTCCGGAACGACCGGGGAGCTGTTTTTT. Translated, it gives CASSAALSGTTGELFF.

This chain links TRBV30 with TRBJ2-7; D possibly corresponds to TRBD1 (6 bases). Germline assignment: CDR1 GTSNPN and CDR2 SVGIG (reference sequence). This CDR3 comprises 15 residues. Between the trimmed V and J ends, which lost 1 base and 2 bases, there was a span of 15 bases. The CDR3: CAWSAPRTVAYEQYF. CDR3 bases: TGTGCCTGGAGTGCCCCTCGGACAGTTGCCTACGAGCAGTACTTC.

The CDR3 DNA follows: TGTGCCAGCAGTTCCTGGGACCGACTCGATGAGCAGTTCTTC. Translated: CASSSWDRLDEQFF. The chain employs TRBV6-2 or TRBV6-3 and TRBJ2-1; tentatively, D is TRBD1 or TRBD2 (5 bases each). V was cut by 4 bases and J by 8 bases, with 15 bases left in between. The CDR3 extends over 14 amino acids. Germline-derived CDR1 and CDR2 are MNHEY and SVGEGT.

This sequence joins TRBV5-4 and TRBJ1-1, with a weak D call TRBD1 (5 bases). The CDR3 sequence is 16 residues long. Per germline, CDR1 SGHNT and CDR2 YYREEE (reference sequence). Trimming shortened V by 0 bases and J by 0 bases, and 12 bases separated the two germline ends. CDR3 sequence (DNA): TGTGCCAGCAGCTTGGCGGGGGTTGTCGTGAACACTGAAGCTTTCTTT. Translating gives CASSLAGVVVNTEAFF.

The V and J genes are TRBV4-3 and TRBJ2-7; D call uncertain. The CDR3 has 15 residues. V lost 0 bases and J 3 bases, leaving 12 bases between the germline ends. Germline CDR1 LGHNA, CDR2 YSLEER. CDR3 in amino acids: CASSQDRISLYEQYF. CDR3 DNA sequence: TGCGCCAGCAGCCAAGATCGGATCAGTCTCTACGAGCAGTACTTC.

Here the CDR3 DNA reads TGTGCCAGCAGTCCGGCAGGGACGGTCTATGGCTACACCTTC. This codes for CASSPAGTVYGYTF. The chain employs TRBV27 and TRBJ1-2; D is possibly TRBD1 (5 bases). CDR3 length equals 14 residues. With 5 bases removed from V and 4 bases from J, the gap between germline ends came to 14 bases. The germline gives CDR1 MNHEY, CDR2 SMNVEV (reference sequence).

This chain links TRBV18 with TRBJ2-6; unclear D gene. V was shortened by 3 bases and J by 0 bases, with 18 bases between the two germline ends. CDR3 length: 19 amino acids. Germline CDR1 KGHSH, CDR2 LQKENI. The DNA of the CDR3 is TGTGCCAGCTCACCTCCGTGGGTCCTACTACTCTCTGGGGCCAACGTCCTGACTTTC. It codes for CASSPPWVLLLSGANVLTF.

This clone was recorded a few times. The rearrangement links TRBV28 to TRBJ1-6; D remains unclear. CDR1 MDHEN and CDR2 SYDVKM come from the germline V gene. V lost 5 bases and J lost 7, with 6 bases in between. CDR3 length: 12 amino acids. CDR3 region: CASSSGNSPLHF. The DNA of the CDR3 is TGTGCCAGCAGTAGTGGGAATTCACCCCTCCACTTT.

This sequence joins TRBV9 and TRBJ1-3; 9 bases line up with TRBD1. V gave up 6 bases and J gave up 8 bases; unmatched junction bases: 6. Per the germline V gene, CDR1 is SGDLS and CDR2 is YYNGEE. The CDR3 extends over 13 amino acids. CDR3 region: CASNRQGEHTIYF. In nucleotides, the CDR3 is TGTGCCAGCAACCGACAGGGGGAACACACCATATATTTT.

The chain links TRBV19 to TRBJ1-3, with 7 nucleotides matching TRBD1. The CDR3 is 14 residues long. V lost 5 bases to trimming and J lost 2 bases; unmatched junction nucleotides: 3. Germline V gives CDR1 LNHDA, CDR2 SQIVND (reference sequence). The CDR3 sequence: CASSLTGAGNTIYF. CDR3 in DNA: TGTGCCAGTAGTTTAACAGGGGCTGGAAACACCATATATTTT.

V gene TRBV27 combines with J gene TRBJ1-5; D is ambiguous. The CDR3 covers 14 residues. V lost 6 bases and J 0 bases, leaving 9 bases between the germline ends. Germline V gene data show CDR1 as MNHEY and CDR2 as SMNVEV (reference sequence). The CDR3 bases are TGTGCCAGCAGCCGAGATGATAGCAATCAGCCCCAGCATTTT. Protein sequence: CASSRDDSNQPQHF.

This clone was observed once. The J gene is TRBJ1-2, the V gene TRBV15; unclear D gene. The CDR3 is 14 residues long. Germline assignment: CDR1 LNHNV and CDR2 YYDKDF (reference sequence). V lost 0 bases, J lost 5 bases, and 10 bases lay in between. CDR3 sequence reads: CATSRELQQYGYTF. The CDR3 DNA reads as TGTGCCACCAGCAGAGAATTACAGCAATATGGCTACACCTTC. Using reference TRBV15 and TRBJ1-2 for the parts outside the CDR3, the full variable domain is DAMVIQNPRYQVTQFGKPVTLSCSQTLNHNVMYWYQQKSSQAPKLLFHYYDKDFNNEADTPDNFQSRRPNTSFCFLDIRSPGLGDTAMYLCATSRELQQYGYTFGSGTRLTVV.

The rearrangement uses TRBV24-1 and TRBJ2-2, with 10 bases identical to TRBD1. CDR1 KGHDR and CDR2 SFDVKD come from the germline V gene. CDR3 length equals 14 residues. The V and J ends lost 9 bases and 7 bases, in that order; junction bases with no gene match: 7. The CDR3 sequence is CATQGQGYIGELFF. The CDR3 coding sequence is TGTGCCACCCAGGGACAGGGGTATATCGGGGAGCTGTTTTTT.